The 32 T cell receptor beta chains listed next were all sequenced from one sample in a study of T cell responses to AZD1222 COVID-19 vaccine. TCRdb keeps only in-frame clones here, not all; method: immunoSEQ multiplex PCR. The table includes approximately 82,000 clones, 90% to 95% detected once. The sample here was peripheral blood, taken on day 0 of AZD1222 vaccination. The source is an adult in good health.

The V gene is TRBV2, the J gene TRBJ2-7; D remains ambiguous. Per germline, CDR1 SNHLY and CDR2 FYNNEI. Deletions cut 3 bases from V and 4 bases from J, with 10 bases between. This CDR3 comprises 13 residues. CDR3 nucleotide sequence: TGTGCCAGCAGTGAGCGACTGACTTACGAGCAGTACTTC. Encoded protein: CASSERLTYEQYF.

The chain uses TRBV12-3 or TRBV12-4 and TRBJ2-1; D gene ambiguous. The CDR3 runs to 13 residues. The germline V and J ends were trimmed by 5 bases and 4 bases, with 9 bases remaining between them. CDR3 DNA: TGTGCCAGCAGTCAATTGGAGTACAATGAGCAGTTCTTC. Translating gives CASSQLEYNEQFF.

The V call is TRBV30, the J call TRBJ2-1; 7 nucleotides match TRBD2. Germline V lookup: CDR1 GTSNPN, CDR2 SVGIG (reference sequence). This CDR3 spans 17 amino acids. V lost 0 bases to trimming and J lost 1 base; unmatched junction nucleotides: 9. CDR3 in amino acids: CAWSVPKGGGSYNEQFF. In nucleotides, the CDR3 is TGTGCCTGGAGTGTTCCCAAAGGCGGGGGTTCCTACAATGAGCAGTTCTTC.

The J gene is TRBJ1-5, the V gene TRBV28; no reliable D call. The ends were cut back, 2 bases at V and 0 bases at J, with 8 bases in the middle. The germline V gene encodes CDR1 MDHEN and CDR2 SYDVKM. The CDR3 length is 15 residues. Here the CDR3 DNA reads TGTGCCAGCAGTTTACAAGGTTATAGCAATCAGCCCCAGCATTTT. Encoded protein: CASSLQGYSNQPQHF.

This clone was seen a few times. The chain links TRBV7-2 to TRBJ1-5; tentative D call: TRBD1 (5 bases). CDR1 is SGHTA and CDR2 is FQGNSA in the germline V gene. The CDR3 spans 16 residues. The V end lost 5 bases, the J end lost 0 bases, and 14 bases lay between the germline ends. The DNA for the CDR3 is TGTGCCAGCAGCCCCGAGACGGGGACTAGCAATCAGCCCCAGCATTTT. It is translated as CASSPETGTSNQPQHF.

V usage is TRBV28 and J usage is TRBJ1-1, with a possible D match to TRBD1 (5 bases). The CDR3 sequence is 13 residues long. Trimming left V 10 bases short and J 5 bases short, with 17 bases between. Per germline, CDR1 MDHEN and CDR2 SYDVKM. CDR3: CATIAQGWTEAFF. The CDR3 nucleotides read TGTGCCACCATAGCCCAGGGTTGGACTGAAGCTTTCTTT.

The chain recombines TRBV7-9 with TRBJ1-1; D is unclear. The germline V and J ends were trimmed by 1 base and 5 bases, with 14 bases remaining between them. This CDR3 region has 15 residues. Germline V CDR1 and CDR2: SEHNR, FQNEAQ (reference sequence). CDR3 sequence: CASSLGPVPTTEAFF. For the CDR3, the DNA is TGTGCCAGCAGCTTAGGGCCGGTCCCCACGACTGAAGCTTTCTTT.

This chain links TRBV7-2 with TRBJ1-6, with D possibly being TRBD1 (6 bases). Germline V gene data show CDR1 as SGHTA and CDR2 as FQGNSA. The CDR3 is 13 residues long. V was trimmed by 5 bases and J by 7 bases, leaving 9 bases between them. The CDR3 nucleotides are TGTGCCAGCAGCCCCCAGGGGAATTCACCCCTCCACTTT. Translating it yields CASSPQGNSPLHF.

As DNA, the CDR3 is TGTGCCAGTAGTCAGACAGGAGGCAATCAGCCCCAGCATTTT. Amino acids: CASSQTGGNQPQHF. This sequence joins TRBV19 and TRBJ1-5; D possibly corresponds to TRBD1 (6 bases). Trimming cost V 5 bases and J 2 bases, with 10 bases left between them. The CDR3 spans 14 residues. Germline V lookup: CDR1 LNHDA, CDR2 SQIVND (reference sequence).

This chain connects TRBV7-9 to TRBJ1-6; D call uncertain. V was shortened by 6 bases and J by 0 bases, with 9 bases between the two germline ends. The CDR3 loop spans 15 amino acids. In germline, CDR1 is SEHNR, CDR2 FQNEAQ (reference sequence). CDR3 region: CASSPGGSYNSPLHF. Here the CDR3 DNA reads TGTGCCAGCAGTCCCGGTGGCTCCTATAATTCACCCCTCCACTTT.

In the case of this clone: The same CDR3 can be traced to other DNA sequences in this sample. CDR3 loop: CASSVAGTGGGYTF. The CDR3 bases are TGTGCCAGCAGCGTAGCTGGGACAGGAGGAGGCTACACCTTC. The chain joins TRBV9 to TRBJ1-2; 8 bases agree with TRBD1. The CDR3 loop spans 14 amino acids. Germline V lookup: CDR1 SGDLS, CDR2 YYNGEE. J was trimmed by 8 bases and V by 0 bases; bases with no gene match: 6.

The chain uses TRBV7-2 and TRBJ1-5, with TRBD1 as a possible D gene (5 bases). This CDR3 has 15 residues. Germline lookup yields CDR1 SGHTA and CDR2 FQGNSA. Trimming took off 1 base at V and 3 bases at J, with 10 bases between the two ends. CDR3 nucleotide sequence: TGTGCCAGCAGCTTAGTTTGGGGCCCCAATCAGCCCCAGCATTTT. It specifies CASSLVWGPNQPQHF.

The V call is TRBV11-3, the J call TRBJ2-5, with D possibly matching TRBD1 (5 bases). The V end was cut by 5 bases, the J end by 5 bases, with 18 bases between. This CDR3 contains 15 residues. Germline lookup yields CDR1 SGHNT and CDR2 YENEEA. CDR3 in amino acids: CASSLGAAFEETQYF. CDR3 nucleotide sequence: TGTGCCAGCAGCCTTGGGGCGGCTTTTGAGGAGACCCAGTACTTC. Based on the CDR3 plus reference TRBV11-3 and TRBJ2-5, the full variable domain is EAGVVQSPRYKIIEKKQPVAFWCNPISGHNTLYWYLQNLGQGPELLIRYENEEAVDDSQLPKDRFSAERLKGVDSTLKIQPAELGDSAVYLCASSLGAAFEETQYFGPGTRLLVL.

This chain connects TRBV24-1 to TRBJ1-4, with D uncertain. With 5 bases removed from V and 14 bases from J, the gap between germline ends came to 20 bases. Germline-derived CDR1 and CDR2 are KGHDR and SFDVKD. The CDR3 is 14 residues long. CDR3 DNA sequence: TGTGCCACCAGTGTCTCCTCGGTCCCCTTCGGGCTGTTTTTT. It encodes CATSVSSVPFGLFF.

The chain couples TRBV19 to TRBJ1-5, with 7 bases that match TRBD1. Germline CDR1 reads LNHDA; CDR2 reads SQIVND (reference sequence). Trimming removed 7 bases from V and 4 bases from J; junction bases left unmatched: 10. The CDR3 runs 15 residues. Here the CDR3 reads CASTLTGIGNQPQHF. DNA for the CDR3: TGTGCCAGTACCTTGACAGGGATAGGAAATCAGCCCCAGCATTTT.

The chain combines TRBV6-6 with TRBJ2-5; 9 bases agree with TRBD1. CDR1 is MNHNY, CDR2 SVGAGI, per germline (reference sequence). This CDR3 region has 16 residues. Unmatched junction bases numbered 7, after V lost 0 bases and J lost 5 bases. The CDR3 loop is CASSYSLGTGKETQYF. CDR3 DNA: TGTGCCAGCAGTTACTCTCTGGGGACAGGGAAGGAGACCCAGTACTTC.

The V call is TRBV5-6, the J call TRBJ2-7; D unclear. The CDR3 is 13 residues long. The ends were cut back, 0 bases at V and 0 bases at J, with 4 bases in the middle. Germline CDR1 SGHDT, CDR2 YYEEEE. The CDR3 DNA reads as TGTGCCAGCAGCTTGGGGCACTCCTACGAGCAGTACTTC. It specifies CASSLGHSYEQYF.

This chain joins TRBV6-4 and TRBJ1-1; possibly TRBD1 for D (6 bases). V was cut by 4 bases and J by 1 base, with 16 bases left in between. CDR1 MRHNA and CDR2 SNTAGT come from the germline V gene. The CDR3 has 16 residues. The CDR3 DNA reads as TGTGCCAGCAGTGCCAGGCCAGGGGTCCCGAACACTGAAGCTTTCTTT. It yields the protein CASSARPGVPNTEAFF.

This clone was seen only a few times. The V call is TRBV6-6, the J call TRBJ1-1, with TRBD1 matching 8 bases. The V segment lost 2 bases and the J segment 2 bases; nucleotides outside the gene matches: 7. The CDR3 loop spans 16 amino acids. Germline assignment: CDR1 MNHNY and CDR2 SVGAGI (reference sequence). The CDR3 sequence: CASSYPGQADNTEAFF. CDR3 bases: TGTGCCAGCAGTTACCCGGGACAGGCGGATAACACTGAAGCTTTCTTT.

V gene TRBV5-1 combines with J gene TRBJ2-3, with 11 positions matching TRBD2. The CDR3 is made up of 16 amino acids. Per germline, CDR1 SGHRS and CDR2 YFSETQ. V dropped 0 bases and J dropped 2; count of bases not matched to a gene: 2. CDR3 bases: TGCGCCAGCAGCTTGGTAGCGGGGGGGGTCACAGATACGCAGTATTTT. Protein: CASSLVAGGVTDTQYF.

The J gene is TRBJ1-3, the V gene TRBV27; the D is unclear. The CDR3 spans 13 residues. Per the germline V gene, CDR1 is MNHEY and CDR2 is SMNVEV (reference sequence). V gave up 2 bases and J gave up 7 bases, with 9 bases separating them. The CDR3 bases are TGTGCCAGCAGTTTAGATGTTAGGAACACCATATATTTT. Amino acids: CASSLDVRNTIYF.

The chain carries TRBV10-3 and TRBJ2-3; TRBD1 or TRBD2 may be the D gene (7 bases each). Germline CDR1 ENHRY, CDR2 SYGVKD. This CDR3 spans 13 amino acids. V lost 8 bases and J lost 5, with 14 bases in between. Written as DNA, the CDR3 is TGTGCCATCGGGAGGGGGCGGGAAGATACGCAGTATTTT. Residues: CAIGRGREDTQYF.

CDR3 sequence: CASAGGYYQPQHF. The CDR3 DNA reads TGTGCCAGTGCGGGAGGGTACTATCAGCCCCAGCATTTT. The chain uses TRBV19 and TRBJ1-5; D gene uncertain. The ends were cut back, 8 bases at V and 5 bases at J, with 13 bases in the middle. This CDR3 has 13 amino acids. Per germline, CDR1 LNHDA and CDR2 SQIVND (reference sequence).

V is TRBV20-1 and J is TRBJ2-1; D is undetermined. This CDR3 is 10 amino acids long. The V and J ends lost 6 bases and 3 bases respectively, with 3 bases between them. The germline CDR1 and CDR2 sequences are DFQATT and SNEGSKA (reference sequence). CDR3 nucleotide sequence: TGCAGTGCGGGCTACAATGAGCAGTTCTTC. Amino acids: CSAGYNEQFF.

This clone came up once. The rearrangement links TRBV9 to TRBJ2-3; tentatively, D is TRBD2 (6 bases). Germline CDR1 is SGDLS and CDR2 is YYNGEE. The germline V and J ends were trimmed by 4 bases and 3 bases, with 15 bases remaining between them. This CDR3 contains 15 residues. Here the CDR3 reads CASSTMGGRTDTQYF. The DNA of the CDR3 is TGTGCCAGCAGCACGATGGGGGGTCGGACAGATACGCAGTATTTT. Drawing the rest from reference TRBV9 and TRBJ2-3, the complete variable domain is DSGVTQTPKHLITATGQRVTLRCSPRSGDLSVYWYQQSLDQGLQFLIQYYNGEERAKGNILERFSAQQFPDLHSELNLSSLELGDSALYFCASSTMGGRTDTQYFGPGTRLTVL.

This chain links TRBV6-2 or TRBV6-3 with TRBJ2-5; D may be TRBD1 (5 bases). The CDR3 is 13 amino acids. The germline gives CDR1 MNHEY, CDR2 SVGEGT. V lost 2 bases and J lost 5, with 9 bases in between. The CDR3 is CASSYRGLETQYF. The DNA for the CDR3 is TGTGCCAGCAGTTACAGGGGCCTGGAGACCCAGTACTTC.

This clone has only one observation. The rearrangement joins TRBV7-2 to TRBJ2-7, with 7 bases fitting TRBD2. In germline, CDR1 is SGHTA, CDR2 FQGNSA. Losses at the gene ends were 2 bases for V and 1 base for J; bases not matched to a gene: 8. The CDR3 totals 16 residues. CDR3 loop: CASSLQGLHSSYEQYF. The DNA for the CDR3 is TGTGCCAGCAGCTTACAGGGACTACATAGTTCCTACGAGCAGTACTTC. The full variable domain, with the rest looked up from reference TRBV7-2 and TRBJ2-7, is GAGVSQSPSNKVTEKGKDVELRCDPISGHTALYWYRQSLGQGLEFLIYFQGNSAPDKSGLPSDRFSAERTGGSVSTLTIQRTQQEDSAVYLCASSLQGLHSSYEQYFGPGTRLTVT.

The CDR3 sequence: CASTLGTLNYGYTF. The DNA of the CDR3 is TGTGCCAGCACCCTCGGGACGTTAAACTATGGCTACACCTTC. V is TRBV28 and J is TRBJ1-2, with D perhaps matching TRBD1 (5 bases). CDR1 is MDHEN, CDR2 SYDVKM, per germline. The germline V and J ends were trimmed by 7 bases and 2 bases, with 14 bases remaining between them. CDR3 length: 14 amino acids.

This chain's CDR3 is CASSVGGRHSGNTIYF. DNA of the CDR3: TGTGCCAGCAGCGTAGGGGGCCGCCACTCTGGAAACACCATATATTTT. The V gene is TRBV9, the J gene TRBJ1-3; D might be TRBD1 (5 bases). The CDR3 length is 16 residues. V lost 0 bases and J lost 0, with 10 bases in between. Per germline, CDR1 SGDLS and CDR2 YYNGEE.

V and J are TRBV19 and TRBJ2-5, with D perhaps assigned TRBD1 or TRBD2 (6 bases each). The V gene lost 6 bases and the J gene lost 4 bases, with 12 bases spanning the gap. The CDR3 loop spans 13 amino acids. Germline values: CDR1 LNHDA, CDR2 SQIVND (reference sequence). As DNA, the CDR3 is TGTGCCAGTAGCGGGGGCGCCGGAGAGACCCAGTACTTC. Translated, it gives CASSGGAGETQYF.

CDR3 amino acids: CASRSLRDRVTGELFF. The CDR3 DNA reads as TGTGCCAGCAGGAGCCTACGGGACAGGGTAACCGGGGAGCTGTTTTTT. The chain combines TRBV11-2 with TRBJ2-2, with 9 bases lining up with TRBD1. Germline V gene data show CDR1 as SGHAT and CDR2 as FQNNGV. J was trimmed by 5 bases and V by 6 bases; bases with no gene match: 10. This CDR3 comprises 16 residues.

The rearrangement uses TRBV5-1 and TRBJ2-7; 7 bases map to TRBD1. Germline assignment: CDR1 SGHRS and CDR2 YFSETQ. J was trimmed by 2 bases and V by 6 bases; bases with no gene match: 5. CDR3 size: 13 residues. CDR3 loop: CASMKTGPYEQYF. The CDR3 DNA sequence: TGCGCCAGCATGAAGACAGGGCCCTACGAGCAGTACTTC.